These 14 T cell receptor beta chains originate from one sample sequenced in a study of T cell repertoires in cytomegalovirus infection. MiXCR, applied by TCRdb to the reads, yields one record per CDR3 protein. The data show around 490,000 distinct CDR3 sequences, around a quarter seen once. Sequenced sample: PBMCs. All receptors derive from a human donor in good health (CMV status not recorded). Some clones in this sample may be carry-over from other donors' samples.

This clonotype was seen a few times. The rearrangement joins TRBV4-1 to TRBJ1-1, with D hard to call. The CDR3 totals 14 residues. V dropped 2 bases and J dropped 0 bases, with 7 bases sitting between them. Per the germline V gene, CDR1 is MGHRA and CDR2 is YSYEKL. In DNA, the CDR3 is TGCGCCAGCAGCCAACCGAGGATGAACACTGAAGCTTTCTTT. It translates to CASSQPRMNTEAFF.

This clonotype was observed a handful of times. CDR3 in amino acids: CASSRADRNYGYTF. DNA of the CDR3: TGCGCCAGCAGCCGGGCGGACAGAAACTATGGCTACACCTTC. This sequence joins TRBV4-3 and TRBJ1-2; D is perhaps TRBD1 (6 bases). Trimming removed 4 bases at V and 2 bases at J, with 11 bases between. Germline-derived CDR1 and CDR2 are LGHNA and YSLEER. This CDR3 region has 14 residues.

J is TRBJ2-3 and V is TRBV10-3, with TRBD2 identical over 8 bases. This CDR3 spans 13 amino acids. After removal of 10 bases from V and 2 bases from J, the junction contained 5 bases not matched to a gene. Germline V gene sequence: CDR1 ENHRY, CDR2 SYGVKD. DNA of the CDR3: TGTGCCAGCACTAGCGGTTACACAGATACGCAGTATTTT. Translated, it gives CASTSGYTDTQYF.

The V gene is TRBV7-9, the J gene TRBJ1-6; a weak D match, TRBD1 (6 bases). Between the trimmed V and J ends, which lost 5 bases and 6 bases, there was a span of 14 bases. Germline lookup yields CDR1 SEHNR and CDR2 FQNEAQ (reference sequence). The CDR3 consists of 15 residues. The DNA for the CDR3 is TGTGCCAGCAGCCCTAAAAAGGGGGGTAATTCACCCCTCCACTTT. Amino acid sequence: CASSPKKGGNSPLHF.

V gene TRBV28 combines with J gene TRBJ2-1, with 8 bases that match TRBD1. CDR1 is MDHEN and CDR2 is SYDVKM in the germline V gene. This CDR3 contains 14 residues. Germline trimming cut 8 bases from V and 6 bases from J; bases unmatched to any gene: 9. In nucleotides, the CDR3 is TGTGCCAGCCAGACAGGGGTATATGGCAATGAGCAGTTCTTC. Translated, it gives CASQTGVYGNEQFF.

The rearrangement joins TRBV11-3 to TRBJ2-1; 10 bases are a match to TRBD2. The length of the CDR3 is 17 residues. Per germline, CDR1 SGHNT and CDR2 YENEEA. V was clipped by 2 bases and J by 8 bases; unmatched bases: 12. The CDR3 DNA reads as TGTGCCAGCAGCTTATACGGAGCGGGAGGGCCGTTGGATGAGCAGTTCTTC. It is translated as CASSLYGAGGPLDEQFF.

The gene calls are TRBV29-1 and TRBJ1-1; 9 bases match TRBD1. The V gene end was trimmed by 4 bases and the J gene end by 2 bases; junction bases not matched to a gene: 2. The CDR3 runs 13 residues. Germline CDR1 is SQVTM and CDR2 is ANQGSEA. The CDR3 DNA reads as TGCAGCGTTGTGGGACAGGGCAACACTGAAGCTTTCTTT. Encoded protein: CSVVGQGNTEAFF.

The genes are TRBV5-1 and TRBJ1-6, with no clear D. Trimming stripped 0 bases from V and 7 bases from J, with 11 bases between. This CDR3 is 15 amino acids long. CDR1 and CDR2 from the germline V gene are SGHRS and YFSETQ. The CDR3 loop is CASSLEGNKNSPLHF. DNA of the CDR3: TGCGCCAGCAGCTTGGAAGGCAACAAGAATTCACCCCTCCACTTT.

A few counts support this clonotype. This sequence joins TRBV27 and TRBJ2-2, with TRBD2 matching 12 bases. Germline assignment: CDR1 MNHEY and CDR2 SMNVEV (reference sequence). This CDR3 has 16 amino acids. The V gene end was trimmed by 7 bases and the J gene end by 5 bases; junction bases not matched to a gene: 8. Here the CDR3 reads CASNILAGGRTGELFF. CDR3 coding DNA: TGTGCCAGCAATATACTAGCGGGAGGAAGGACCGGGGAGCTGTTTTTT.

V is TRBV30 and J is TRBJ1-5; D is possibly TRBD1 (5 bases). Trimming took off 0 bases at V and 5 bases at J, with 8 bases between the two ends. CDR3 size: 13 residues. CDR1 is GTSNPN and CDR2 is SVGIG in the germline V gene (reference sequence). CDR3 sequence: CAWSVEGYQPQHF. CDR3 DNA sequence: TGTGCCTGGAGTGTCGAGGGGTATCAGCCCCAGCATTTT. Drawing the rest from reference TRBV30 and TRBJ1-5, the complete variable domain is SQTIHQWPATLVQPVGSPLSLECTVEGTSNPNLYWYRQAAGRGLQLLFYSVGIGQISSEVPQNLSASRPQDRQFILSSKKLLLSDSGFYLCAWSVEGYQPQHFGDGTRLSIL.

This clonotype was seen at least ten times. The CDR3 DNA sequence: TGTGCCAGCAGTCGCTCAGACACCGCCGCGCTGTTTTTT. Amino acid sequence: CASSRSDTAALFF. This chain connects TRBV12-3 or TRBV12-4 to TRBJ2-2; D gene uncertain. The CDR3 runs to 13 residues. V was shortened by 5 bases and J by 13 bases, with 17 bases between the two germline ends.

The chain uses TRBV18 and TRBJ1-2; D is possibly TRBD1 (6 bases). The CDR3 has 13 amino acids. From germline, CDR1 is KGHSH and CDR2 LQKENI. Trimming took off 3 bases at V and 8 bases at J, with 13 bases between the two ends. The CDR3 nucleotides are TGTGCCAGCTCACCCACCGACAGGAACGGCTACACCTTC. The encoded protein is CASSPTDRNGYTF.

V gene TRBV11-2 combines with J gene TRBJ2-1; 11 nucleotides match TRBD2. The CDR3 extends over 15 amino acids. With 4 bases clipped from V and 8 bases from J, the junction kept 7 bases outside the gene matches. The germline gives CDR1 SGHAT, CDR2 FQNNGV. The CDR3: CASSYPGTSGYEQFF. CDR3 DNA sequence: TGTGCCAGCAGCTACCCCGGGACTAGCGGCTATGAGCAGTTCTTC.

The rearrangement uses TRBV6-2 or TRBV6-3 and TRBJ2-1; 7 bases match TRBD2. CDR1 MNHEY and CDR2 SVGEGT come from the germline V gene. V lost 5 bases and J lost 8; bases outside the gene matches: 15. The CDR3 is 16 amino acids. DNA for the CDR3: TGTGCCAGCAGTCCCCCGCAGCGGGAAAGATTTTATGAGCAGTTCTTC. It encodes CASSPPQRERFYEQFF.